These T cell receptor beta chains were read from a single sample in a study of identical twins. TCRdb reprocessed the 5' RACE reads with MiXCR, giving one entry per CDR3 protein. The sample has some 730,000 distinct CDR3 sequences, around a sixth seen once. These data also featured in a second study, about T cells expressing NK-cell markers.

The sample comprised PBMCs. These receptors were collected from a young woman in good health. CDR3s include the opening cysteine and the closing phenylalanine or tryptophan. Fields, in order: V gene, CDR3 length, clone size, J gene, D gene, CDR3 DNA, CDR3 protein. A D gene is named only where the DNA matches it firmly. Only some rows state a clone size, as once, few, many or a class for expanded clones.

>TRBV6-2/TRBV6-3|15|-|TRBJ2-1|TRBD2
TGTGCCAGCACCCCTACTAGCGGGAGCCGGGGTGAGCAGTTCTTC
CASTPTSGSRGEQFF
>TRBV12-3/TRBV12-4|14|-|TRBJ2-3|TRBD2
TGTGCCACCTTAGCGGGGGGGCGAATAGATACGCAGTATTTT
CATLAGGRIDTQYF
>TRBV10-3|13|-|TRBJ1-2|-
TGTGCCATCAGTGACGACAGCGCCTATGGCTACACCTTC
CAISDDSAYGYTF
>TRBV5-6|17|few|TRBJ2-7|TRBD2
TGTGCCAGCAGCTTGGGACTAGCGGGAGGTCGATCCTACGAGCAGTACTTC
CASSLGLAGGRSYEQYF
>TRBV5-6|15|few|TRBJ2-6|-
TGTGCCAGCAGCCCCGGGGTGGCTGGGGCCAACGTCCTGACTTTC
CASSPGVAGANVLTF
>TRBV12-3/TRBV12-4|14|many|TRBJ2-3|-
TGTGCCAGCAGTTACCACGCCGGCACAGATACGCAGTATTTT
CASSYHAGTDTQYF
>TRBV6-5|13|few|TRBJ1-2|-
TGTGCCAGCAGTTACACGGAAATTGATGGCTACACCTTC
CASSYTEIDGYTF
>TRBV28|16|few|TRBJ2-3|TRBD2
TGTGCCAGCAGTTCCCTAGGCGGGGGGGCTACAGATACGCAGTATTTT
CASSSLGGGATDTQYF
>TRBV7-9|15|-|TRBJ2-7|TRBD1
TGTGCCAGCAGCTCTTATCGGACAGGGGTCTACGAGCAGTACTTC
CASSSYRTGVYEQYF
>TRBV6-1|18|few|TRBJ2-4|-
TGTGCCAGCAGTCCCTCCGGGACTGCGAATTTAGCCAAAAACATTCAGTACTTC
CASSPSGTANLAKNIQYF
>TRBV6-1|14|-|TRBJ1-2|TRBD1
TGTGCCAGCAGTGAGGGACAGGGAAACTATGGCTACACCTTC
CASSEGQGNYGYTF
>TRBV5-5|11|-|TRBJ1-6|-
TGTGCCAGCAGCTGGAATTCACCCCTCCACTTT
CASSWNSPLHF
>TRBV5-1|15|-|TRBJ2-1|-
TGCGCCAGCAGCCCCGCGGCAGGGACCTACAATGAGCAGTTCTTC
CASSPAAGTYNEQFF
>TRBV7-2|12|-|TRBJ2-7|-
TGTGCCAGCGGGGCGGAGCTCGACGAGCAGTACTTC
CASGAELDEQYF
>TRBV4-3|17|-|TRBJ2-1|TRBD2
TGCGCCAGCAGCCACCGACTAGCGGGTAGCTCCTACAATGAGCAGTTCTTC
CASSHRLAGSSYNEQFF
>TRBV7-2|15|many|TRBJ2-1|-
TGTGCCAGCAGCTTAACACGGGAGACGCTGGATGAGCAGTTCTTC
CASSLTRETLDEQFF
>TRBV20-1|14|many|TRBJ2-7|TRBD2
TGCAGTGCGACCCGGACTAGCGGGACTGGCGAGCAGTACTTC
CSATRTSGTGEQYF
>TRBV7-2|14|many|TRBJ1-1|TRBD1
TGTGCCAGCAGTAGAGACAGGGGAAGAACTGAAGCTTTCTTT
CASSRDRGRTEAFF
>TRBV6-6|13|-|TRBJ2-1|TRBD1
TGTGCCAGCAGATCCGGACAGGGAGGTGAGCAGTTCTTC
CASRSGQGGEQFF
>TRBV14|16|-|TRBJ2-1|TRBD2
TGTGCCAGCAGCCAAGCGATTCGACTAGCCCGGGGTGAGCAGTTCTTC
CASSQAIRLARGEQFF
>TRBV12-3/TRBV12-4|15|-|TRBJ2-3|-
TGTGCCAGCAGACCGGGGGCTCGAGGCACAGATACGCAGTATTTT
CASRPGARGTDTQYF
>TRBV29-1|13|-|TRBJ1-2|-
TGCAGCGCCACAGGGCAGCAGTACTATGGCTACACCTTC
CSATGQQYYGYTF
>TRBV9|16|few|TRBJ1-2|TRBD1
TGTGCCAGCAGCGCCCCCCCCGGGACAGGGGAGGGTGGCTACACCTTC
CASSAPPGTGEGGYTF
>TRBV20-1|13|-|TRBJ2-1|-
TGCAGTGCCGGGACCGACCCCTACAATGAGCAGTTCTTC
CSAGTDPYNEQFF
>TRBV2|15|few|TRBJ2-1|TRBD1
TGTGCCAGCGGGAAGGGACAGGGGGCTTACAATGAGCAGTTCTTC
CASGKGQGAYNEQFF
>TRBV12-3/TRBV12-4|14|few|TRBJ1-4|-
TGTGCCAGCAGTTTACGGGGGGCCCGGGAAAAACTGTTTTTT
CASSLRGAREKLFF
>TRBV12-3/TRBV12-4|16|-|TRBJ1-6|-
TGTGCCAGCAGGAGAGGAGGCGGGGCGGTTGATTCACCCCTCCACTTT
CASRRGGGAVDSPLHF
>TRBV12-3/TRBV12-4|12|-|TRBJ2-3|-
TGTGCCAGCAGCCCCAAGCCAGATACGCAGTATTTT
CASSPKPDTQYF
>TRBV29-1|15|many|TRBJ2-1|TRBD1
TGCAGCGTTGAATCGTCTCTGACAGGGCACAATGAGCAGTTCTTC
CSVESSLTGHNEQFF
>TRBV5-1|14|-|TRBJ2-7|-
TGCGCCAGCAGCTCCGGGACACTCCGGGCGAAGCAGTACTTC
CASSSGTLRAKQYF
>TRBV12-3/TRBV12-4|15|-|TRBJ2-5|TRBD1
TGTGCCAGCAGTCCGGGACAGGGATGGAAAGAGACCCAGTACTTC
CASSPGQGWKETQYF
>TRBV24-1|11|few|TRBJ2-3|-
TGTGCCACCAGCCCAGGAGATACGCAGTATTTT
CATSPGDTQYF
>TRBV4-2|17|-|TRBJ2-7|-
TGTGCCAGCAGCCAACTTCTTAGACAGAAGTCCTCCTACGAGCAGTACTTC
CASSQLLRQKSSYEQYF
>TRBV9|15|-|TRBJ2-7|-
TGTGCCAGCAGCGTAGGGACACAGGGTCCCTACGAGCAGTACTTC
CASSVGTQGPYEQYF
>TRBV3-1|17|-|TRBJ1-5|-
TGTGCCAGCAGCCAAGGGGTTCGGGCAGGGGTCAATCAGCCCCAGCATTTT
CASSQGVRAGVNQPQHF
>TRBV5-1|15|many|TRBJ2-1|TRBD2
TGCGCCAGCAGCTTGGGGCTAGCGGGAGAAAGTGAGCAGTTCTTC
CASSLGLAGESEQFF
>TRBV30|14|-|TRBJ1-1|-
TGTGCCTGTATTATCGGTGGCTACTACACTGAAGCTTTCTTT
CACIIGGYYTEAFF
>TRBV3-1|16|-|TRBJ2-5|-
TGTGCCAGCAGGCCATCGCTCCGGGGGAGTACGGAGACCCAGTACTTC
CASRPSLRGSTETQYF
>TRBV7-9|16|few|TRBJ2-5|-
TGTGCCAGCAGCCCGCCTCGCGGAGTAGCCCAAGAGACCCAGTACTTC
CASSPPRGVAQETQYF
>TRBV20-1|13|-|TRBJ2-1|-
TGCAGTGCCCTAGCCCACAACTACAATGAGCAGTTCTTC
CSALAHNYNEQFF
>TRBV10-3|14|-|TRBJ2-1|-
TGTGCCATCAATGTACGGGACCCGTCCAATGAGCAGTTCTTC
CAINVRDPSNEQFF
>TRBV20-1|10|few|TRBJ2-1|-
TGCAGTGCTAGCATGAGTGAGCAGTTCTTC
CSASMSEQFF
>TRBV6-2/TRBV6-3|11|few|TRBJ2-1|-
TGTGCCAGCACCAACCAGCGGGAGCAGTTCTTC
CASTNQREQFF
>TRBV5-6|12|-|TRBJ2-7|-
TGTGCCAGCAGCGATACAGCGCGCGAGCAGTACTTC
CASSDTAREQYF
>TRBV30|11|few|TRBJ2-7|-
TGTGCCTGGACGGGACTCTACGAGCAGTACTTC
CAWTGLYEQYF
>TRBV12-3/TRBV12-4|15|few|TRBJ2-2|-
TGTGCCGGATATGCTTCGGGCCTGAACACCGGGGAGCTGTTTTTT
CAGYASGLNTGELFF
>TRBV6-1|13|few|TRBJ1-1|-
TGTGCCAGCAGACCACTGGCGAACACTGAAGCTTTCTTT
CASRPLANTEAFF
>TRBV20-1|15|few|TRBJ1-1|-
TGCAGTGCTAGCCCCCCCGACAGGTTGAACACTGAAGCTTTCTTT
CSASPPDRLNTEAFF
>TRBV6-6|15|many|TRBJ1-5|-
TGTGCCAGCAGCCCAGGGCCCCAGGGCAATCAGCCCCAGCATTTT
CASSPGPQGNQPQHF
>TRBV6-5|16|few|TRBJ1-6|-
TGTGCCAGCAGTTACTCAGGCAGCTCCTATAATTCACCCCTCCACTTT
CASSYSGSSYNSPLHF
>TRBV7-2|13|-|TRBJ1-1|-
TGTGCCAGCAGCCGGGGGGTTTACACTGAAGCTTTCTTT
CASSRGVYTEAFF
>TRBV6-6|12|-|TRBJ2-7|TRBD2
TGTGCCAGCAACGCGGGGGGAAACGAGCAGTACTTC
CASNAGGNEQYF
>TRBV11-3|15|-|TRBJ2-6|-
TGTGCCAGCAAGGTACGGGACTCTGGGGCCAACGTCCTGACTTTC
CASKVRDSGANVLTF
>TRBV4-2|16|few|TRBJ1-4|TRBD1
TGTGCCAGCAGCCCCCGTGGTTGGGACAGGGTTGAAAAACTGTTTTTT
CASSPRGWDRVEKLFF
>TRBV12-3/TRBV12-4|16|-|TRBJ2-3|-
TGTGCCAGCAGTTTGCCGGGACGGACTAATACAGATACGCAGTATTTT
CASSLPGRTNTDTQYF
>TRBV5-5|14|-|TRBJ2-3|-
TGTGCCAGCAGCTTACCAGGTGGGCTGGATACGCAGTATTTT
CASSLPGGLDTQYF
>TRBV29-1|13|-|TRBJ2-5|TRBD1
TGCAGCATAGACAGGGGGCGCAGGGAGACCCAGTACTTC
CSIDRGRRETQYF
>TRBV12-3/TRBV12-4|14|many|TRBJ1-1|-
TGTGCCAGCAGCTCGGCACAGGTGGGGACTGAAGCTTTCTTT
CASSSAQVGTEAFF